These 6 T cell receptor beta chains share one sample of origin, sequenced in a study of human T cells and chemical hapten exposure. Time point given: pre-sensitization, week 0. The treatment is: therapeutic diphenylcyclopropenone sensitization with weekly scalp DPC. MiXCR was run by TCRdb on the RACE reads, yielding one entry per CDR3 protein. The sample yields roughly 81,000 distinct CDR3 sequences, 8.5% seen once. Sequenced here: whole blood, sampled in connection with sensitization to the hapten diphenylcyclopropenone (DPC). The receptors here all came from a man aged 40-49 years with alopecia areata. Some clones in this sample may be carry-over from other donors' samples.

This chain connects TRBV29-1 to TRBJ2-3; the D is unclear. The V end lost 6 bases, the J end lost 0 bases, and 10 bases lay between the germline ends. The germline V gene has CDR1 SQVTM and CDR2 ANQGSEA. This CDR3 contains 13 residues. CDR3 DNA: TGCAGCGTGAGTCGTCTAAGCACAGATACGCAGTATTTT. Protein: CSVSRLSTDTQYF.

V gene TRBV7-9 combines with J gene TRBJ2-7; D is tentatively TRBD1 or TRBD2 (5 bases each). The V gene's germline CDR1 is SEHNR and CDR2 FQNEAQ (reference sequence). This CDR3 has 16 amino acids. The ends were cut back, 6 bases at V and 1 base at J, with 19 bases in the middle. CDR3: CASRPDSGTLSYEQYF. CDR3 DNA: TGTGCCAGCAGACCGGACTCCGGGACCCTATCCTACGAGCAGTACTTC.

Points on this clonotype: This may be a read error: a much more frequent sequence differs by one nucleotide. The chain joins TRBV10-3 to TRBJ2-5; no clear D gene. Looked up from germline, CDR1 is ENHRY and CDR2 is SYGVKD. There are 14 residues in the CDR3. V lost 5 bases and J 2 bases, leaving 12 bases between the germline ends. The CDR3 sequence: CAISQGNDQETQYF. DNA of the CDR3: TGTGCCATCAGTCAAGGGAATGATCAAGAGACCCAGTACTTC.

This clonotype was seen repeatedly, ten times or more. The J gene is TRBJ2-1, the V gene TRBV12-3 or TRBV12-4; the D gene is possibly TRBD2 (6 bases). The CDR3 totals 15 residues. The V gene lost 3 bases and the J gene lost 6 bases, with 15 bases spanning the gap. The CDR3 protein is CASSLGSTGGNEQFF. The CDR3 DNA reads as TGTGCCAGCAGTTTGGGGTCTACCGGGGGCAATGAGCAGTTCTTC.

This clonotype was observed at least ten times. V usage is TRBV7-8 and J usage is TRBJ2-1, with D perhaps TRBD1 (6 bases). Germline CDR1 reads SGHVS; CDR2 reads FQNEAQ. V was cut by 8 bases and J by 14 bases, with 16 bases left in between. The CDR3 contains 11 residues. In DNA, the CDR3 is TGTGCCAGCTCTAACAGGGTAAGAGAGTTCTTC. Residues: CASSNRVREFF.

Only a few counts were recorded for this clonotype. V gene TRBV5-5 combines with J gene TRBJ2-7, with 10 bases fitting TRBD1. The CDR3 is 15 amino acids. Per the germline V gene, CDR1 is SGHKS and CDR2 is YYEKEE (reference sequence). The ends lost 5 bases at V and 1 base at J; junction bases unmatched: 6. The CDR3 DNA reads as TGTGCCAGCAGTTGGGACAGGGGCTATTCCTACGAGCAGTACTTC. Its translation: CASSWDRGYSYEQYF.